This T cell receptor (beta chain) is from a study of cytomegalovirus exposure and HLA in healthy donors. Findings of the study overall: A later analysis reportedly identified an Asian-associated ancestry cluster as carrying fewer N-insertions than the approximately 670-donor mean. Accurate prediction of HLA-A and HLA-B alleles (for most subjects) was reportedly achieved from TCR beta sequences.

The PCR used 60 Vbeta and 13 Jbeta primers. Profiled with immunoSEQ multiplex PCR; TCRdb holds only in-frame clones, not every one. The data show some 50,000 clones, about 70% seen once. This clone occurred a few times. Antigen unknown. Deletions cut 4 bases from V and 4 bases from J, with 17 bases between. The length of the CDR3 is 16 residues. The germline gives CDR1 SGHNT, CDR2 YYREEE (reference sequence). This chain links TRBV5-4 with TRBJ1-4; weak D call: TRBD1 (5 bases). The sample taken for sequencing was PBMCs. The receptor's source is a woman aged 45-65 years in good health and CMV-seropositive. The CDR3: CASSLNRGVINEKLFF. The DNA for the CDR3 is TGTGCCAGCAGCCTTAACCGGGGGGTGATTAATGAAAAACTGTTTTTT.